This T cell receptor beta chain comes out of a study of monozygotic twins with inflammatory bowel disease. Study observations and caveats: Whereas healthy co-twins had higher TCRbeta diversity (inverse Simpson), IBD patients had lower diversity.

Worth noting for this clonotype: The antigen remains undetermined.

From its re-call of the 5' RACE reads, TCRdb lists each CDR3 protein once, without DNA. Found here are approximately 330,000 distinct CDR3 sequences; the top ten clones hold 2% to 2.5%. The CDR3 has 15 residues. Per the germline V gene, CDR1 is SGHTA and CDR2 is FQGTGA. Sequencing input: blood. This rearrangement joins TRBV7-3 to TRBJ2-1; the D call from TCRdb, TRBD2, cannot be confirmed without DNA. This TCR was sampled from a human donor with ulcerative colitis or Crohn's disease, or a healthy co-twin of an affected twin (not recorded which). The CDR3 loop reads CASSLLAGGGYEQFF.